This T cell receptor (beta chain) appears in the sequencing data of a study of T cell responses to AZD1222 COVID-19 vaccine. On the study more broadly: The study pooled second doses at about 4 or about 12 weeks. General study findings and limits: Donors were mostly white British, more females; clonal diversity possibly underestimated. Spike was spanned by vaccine-associated CD4 TCRs, which were dominant at 160-218 and 743-854. Repertoires in all cases were sampled only once the peak T cell response had passed.

As regards this clone: Its target is unknown.

Profiled with immunoSEQ multiplex PCR; TCRdb holds only in-frame clones, not every one. The sample includes about 130,000 clones, approximately 84% of them seen just once. The CDR3 consists of 13 residues. The V gene lost 6 bases and the J gene lost 0 bases, with 9 bases spanning the gap. The germline CDR1 and CDR2 sequences are MDHEN and SYDVKM. The V call is TRBV28, the J call TRBJ2-7; D perhaps matches TRBD2 (5 bases). The input for sequencing was peripheral blood, taken on day 0 of AZD1222 vaccination. The TCR originated in an adult in good health. In DNA form, the CDR3 reads TGTGCCAGCAGCGGACTGCGCTCCTACGAGCAGTACTTC. Its translation: CASSGLRSYEQYF. The full variable domain, rest sourced from reference TRBV28 and TRBJ2-7, is DVKVTQSSRYLVKRTGEKVFLECVQDMDHENMFWYRQDPGLGLRLIYFSYDVKMKEKGDIPEGYSVSREKKERFSLILESASTNQTSMYLCASSGLRSYEQYFGPGTRLTVT.